Listed below are T cell receptor beta chains from one sample, sequenced in a study of T cell responses to AZD1222 COVID-19 vaccine. The method was immunoSEQ multiplex PCR; TCRdb's version includes in-frame clones alone and lacks a portion of them. The repertoire holds over 100,000 clones, 70% to 90% seen once, with more than 3% in the top ten. The sequenced sample was peripheral blood, obtained on day 0 of AZD1222 vaccination. These receptor sequences come from an adult in good health. Each CDR3 is given with its conserved first and last residue. The order of the fields is CDR3 DNA, CDR3 protein, clone size, J gene, V gene, D gene. D genes are given only for firm matches. Some rows mark clone size as missing; the rest say once, few, many or name a class of expanded clone.

cdr3_nt: TGCAGTGCGCTAGTGAACACTGAAGCTTTCTTT; cdr3_aa: CSALVNTEAFF; clone_size: .; j_call: TRBJ1-1; v_call: TRBV20-1; d_call: .
cdr3_nt: TGTGCCAGCTCACCACCCCTAGCGGGGGGTCAAGAGACCCAGTACTTC; cdr3_aa: CASSPPLAGGQETQYF; clone_size: .; j_call: TRBJ2-5; v_call: TRBV18; d_call: TRBD2
cdr3_nt: TGCGCCAGCGTGGGACTAGCGGAACCCTACGAGCAGTACTTC; cdr3_aa: CASVGLAEPYEQYF; clone_size: once; j_call: TRBJ2-7; v_call: TRBV10-2; d_call: TRBD2
cdr3_nt: TGTGCCAGCAAGAGAGGGGGGGACACTGAAGCTTTCTTT; cdr3_aa: CASKRGGDTEAFF; clone_size: .; j_call: TRBJ1-1; v_call: TRBV27; d_call: .
cdr3_nt: TGTGCCAGCAGCGTGGACACGTACACCGGGGAGCTGTTTTTT; cdr3_aa: CASSVDTYTGELFF; clone_size: .; j_call: TRBJ2-2; v_call: TRBV9; d_call: .
cdr3_nt: TGTGCCAGCAGCTTGGCGGGGAGCGTCTCCTACAATGAGCAGTTCTTC; cdr3_aa: CASSLAGSVSYNEQFF; clone_size: .; j_call: TRBJ2-1; v_call: TRBV5-4; d_call: .
cdr3_nt: TGTGCCAGCAGTTACTGGATGACAGGGATAACCTACGAGCAGTACTTC; cdr3_aa: CASSYWMTGITYEQYF; clone_size: .; j_call: TRBJ2-7; v_call: TRBV6-2/TRBV6-3; d_call: TRBD1
cdr3_nt: TGTGCCACCCGGACAGGGGGCAACTATGGCTACACCTTC; cdr3_aa: CATRTGGNYGYTF; clone_size: .; j_call: TRBJ1-2; v_call: TRBV19; d_call: TRBD1
cdr3_nt: TGTGCCAGCAGCGTAGCCGGGGGACAAGAGACCCAGTACTTC; cdr3_aa: CASSVAGGQETQYF; clone_size: once; j_call: TRBJ2-5; v_call: TRBV9; d_call: .
cdr3_nt: TGCGCCAGCAGTGGGGCTAGCGGGGAGCAGTTCTTC; cdr3_aa: CASSGASGEQFF; clone_size: .; j_call: TRBJ2-1; v_call: TRBV10-1; d_call: TRBD2
cdr3_nt: TGTGCCAGCAGCCTCCTGAATGTAGTTCCCCTCTATGGCTACACCTTC; cdr3_aa: CASSLLNVVPLYGYTF; clone_size: once; j_call: TRBJ1-2; v_call: TRBV3-1/TRBV3-2; d_call: .
cdr3_nt: TGTGCCAGCAGCCAATCTGCGGGGATCTACGAGCAGTACTTC; cdr3_aa: CASSQSAGIYEQYF; clone_size: .; j_call: TRBJ2-7; v_call: TRBV16; d_call: .
cdr3_nt: TGTGCCAGCAGCTTAGCGTTCTCCGAGACAGATACGCAGTATTTT; cdr3_aa: CASSLAFSETDTQYF; clone_size: .; j_call: TRBJ2-3; v_call: TRBV7-2; d_call: .
cdr3_nt: TGTGCCAGCACCCAGTACTGGGCCACTGAAGCTTTCTTT; cdr3_aa: CASTQYWATEAFF; clone_size: .; j_call: TRBJ1-1; v_call: TRBV6-5; d_call: .
cdr3_nt: TGCGCCAGCAGCCAGGGCGACAGGGGAGGCACTGAAGCTTTCTTT; cdr3_aa: CASSQGDRGGTEAFF; clone_size: .; j_call: TRBJ1-1; v_call: TRBV4-1; d_call: TRBD1
cdr3_nt: TGTGCCAGCAGCCCCGGGGACGTGCTCTCTGGGGCCAACGTCCTGACTTTC; cdr3_aa: CASSPGDVLSGANVLTF; clone_size: .; j_call: TRBJ2-6; v_call: TRBV7-3; d_call: .
cdr3_nt: TGTGCCAGCAGCCAAGAAACAGGGGGAGATGAAAAACTGTTTTTT; cdr3_aa: CASSQETGGDEKLFF; clone_size: .; j_call: TRBJ1-4; v_call: TRBV4-2; d_call: TRBD1
cdr3_nt: TGTGCCATCAGTGAAGCCGGCGGGCAGCCCCAGCATTTT; cdr3_aa: CAISEAGGQPQHF; clone_size: .; j_call: TRBJ1-5; v_call: TRBV10-3; d_call: .
cdr3_nt: TGTGCCAGCAGCTTGGGACAGGGGGTAGTTGGCACTGAAGCTTTCTTT; cdr3_aa: CASSLGQGVVGTEAFF; clone_size: .; j_call: TRBJ1-1; v_call: TRBV5-8; d_call: TRBD1
cdr3_nt: TGTGCCAGCAGCTTAATAGGGAGCGATTCACCCCTCCACTTT; cdr3_aa: CASSLIGSDSPLHF; clone_size: few; j_call: TRBJ1-6; v_call: TRBV7-3; d_call: .
cdr3_nt: TGTGCCAGCTCCCGCGGGGGTTCGGACACTGAAGCTTTCTTT; cdr3_aa: CASSRGGSDTEAFF; clone_size: .; j_call: TRBJ1-1; v_call: TRBV18; d_call: .
cdr3_nt: TGTGCCAGCAGCGTAGGGACAGAGCAGTTCTTC; cdr3_aa: CASSVGTEQFF; clone_size: many; j_call: TRBJ2-1; v_call: TRBV11-2; d_call: .